This entry lists 25 T cell receptor beta chains sequenced from one sample in a study of blood T cell repertoires in COVID-19. Measured with immunoSEQ multiplex PCR; TCRdb has only the in-frame clones, and not every one. The table has about 41,000 clones, about 90% seen once. The sample taken for sequencing was peripheral blood. The source is a man aged 55 to 70 with acute or convalescent COVID-19.

This chain uses TRBV11-1 with TRBJ2-7; the D gene is possibly TRBD1 (5 bases). Per germline, CDR1 SGHAT and CDR2 FQDESV (reference sequence). V was trimmed by 1 base and J by 7 bases, leaving 11 bases between them. The CDR3 length is 13 residues. The CDR3 bases are TGTGCCAGCAGCTTAGACAGGCTGAGGGAGCAGTACTTC. Its protein is CASSLDRLREQYF.

The chain couples TRBV6-5 to TRBJ2-7; the D gene is possibly TRBD2 (5 bases). CDR1 and CDR2 from the germline V gene are MNHEY and SVGAGI. V lost 5 bases and J 3 bases, leaving 11 bases between the germline ends. The CDR3 length is 13 residues. CDR3 residues: CASSRDEGYEQYF. CDR3 DNA sequence: TGTGCCAGCAGTCGGGATGAAGGCTACGAGCAGTACTTC.

J is TRBJ2-2 and V is TRBV7-2; TRBD2 matches 8 bases. The length of the CDR3 is 16 residues. V was clipped by 5 bases and J by 4 bases; unmatched bases: 9. CDR1 is SGHTA, CDR2 FQGNSA, per germline. CDR3 DNA sequence: TGTGCCAGCAGCCCCCTAGCGGGCCGGCCCACCGGGGAGCTGTTTTTT. Protein sequence: CASSPLAGRPTGELFF.

The CDR3 DNA reads TGTGCCAGCAGCCAAGATGCTCAGGGGTACGAGCAGTACTTC. This encodes CASSQDAQGYEQYF. The rearrangement uses TRBV3-1 (or the pseudogene TRBV3-2) and TRBJ2-7, with D maybe TRBD1 (6 bases). V lost 0 bases, J lost 4 bases, and 10 bases lay in between. CDR1 is LGHDT and CDR2 is YNNKEL in the germline V gene (reference sequence). CDR3 length equals 14 residues.

This clone has only one observation. This sample includes further DNA sequences coding for the same CDR3. This chain links TRBV12-3 or TRBV12-4 with TRBJ1-3; D ambiguous. The CDR3 extends over 12 amino acids. Trimming took off 6 bases at V and 4 bases at J, with 7 bases between the two ends. The CDR3 loop is CASSLPGNTIYF. CDR3 DNA sequence: TGTGCCAGCAGCCTCCCGGGAAACACCATATATTTT.

With regard to this clone: Other nucleotide sequences in the sample specify the same CDR3. This rearrangement joins TRBV6-5 to TRBJ1-3, with no clear D. Germline V gene data show CDR1 as MNHEY and CDR2 as SVGAGI. With 0 bases removed from V and 0 bases from J, the gap between germline ends came to 9 bases. This CDR3 has 16 amino acids. This CDR3 reads CASSYSDSHSGNTIYF. The CDR3 region has the DNA TGTGCCAGCAGTTACTCCGACTCCCACTCTGGAAACACCATATATTTT.

The V gene is TRBV10-3, the J gene TRBJ2-5; 11 positions agree with TRBD2. The germline CDR1 and CDR2 sequences are ENHRY and SYGVKD. With 7 bases clipped from V and 5 bases from J, the junction kept 9 bases outside the gene matches. The CDR3 totals 15 residues. CDR3 sequence (DNA): TGTGCCATCACCACCGTAGCGGGGGGGCCCGAGACCCAGTACTTC. Protein product: CAITTVAGGPETQYF.

The chain carries TRBV11-2 and TRBJ2-1, with TRBD2 identical over 7 bases. The CDR3 has 15 residues. CDR1 SGHAT and CDR2 FQNNGV come from the germline V gene. After removal of 2 bases from V and 7 bases from J, the junction contained 8 bases not matched to a gene. The CDR3 DNA reads TGTGCCAGCAGCTTACTGGGTGGCGGGGGAAATGAGCAGTTCTTC. This gives the protein CASSLLGGGGNEQFF.

The chain carries TRBV4-3 and TRBJ1-1, with D perhaps TRBD1 (6 bases). The CDR3 has 16 amino acids. The V gene's germline CDR1 is LGHNA and CDR2 YSLEER. V dropped 1 base and J dropped 5 bases, with 17 bases sitting between them. The CDR3 loop reads CASSQGPGQPVTEAFF. The CDR3, as DNA: TGCGCCAGCAGCCAAGGGCCAGGACAGCCTGTGACTGAAGCTTTCTTT.

V is TRBV18 and J is TRBJ2-7, with D possibly TRBD2 on 6 matching bases. CDR3 length: 15 amino acids. Germline CDR1 KGHSH, CDR2 LQKENI. The V end lost 2 bases, the J end lost 0 bases, and 11 bases lay between the germline ends. CDR3: CASSPAGPPSYEQYF. In DNA, the CDR3 is TGTGCCAGCTCACCAGCGGGGCCACCCTCCTACGAGCAGTACTTC. The full variable domain, with the rest looked up from reference TRBV18 and TRBJ2-7, is NAGVMQNPRHLVRRRGQEARLRCSPMKGHSHVYWYRQLPEEGLKFMVYLQKENIIDESGMPKERFSAEFPKEGPSILRIQQVVRGDSAAYFCASSPAGPPSYEQYFGPGTRLTVT.

This chain uses TRBV30 with TRBJ2-6, with D possibly TRBD1 on 6 matching bases. Trimming removed 5 bases from V and 0 bases from J, with 17 bases in between. The germline V gene encodes CDR1 GTSNPN and CDR2 SVGIG (reference sequence). The CDR3 has 17 residues. Written as DNA, the CDR3 is TGTGCCTGGTACTGGAGGACAGCAAGCTCTGGGGCCAACGTCCTGACTTTC. Protein: CAWYWRTASSGANVLTF.

J is TRBJ2-5 and V is TRBV30; TRBD1 matches at 8 bases. The CDR3 totals 13 residues. Germline CDR1 GTSNPN, CDR2 SVGIG (reference sequence). V shed 5 bases and J 2 bases; nucleotides not matched to a gene: 4. Here the CDR3 DNA reads TGTGCCTGGGGGACAGGTCGACAAGAGACCCAGTACTTC. The encoded protein is CAWGTGRQETQYF.

This chain joins TRBV10-1 and TRBJ1-5, with 7 bases fitting TRBD1. The length of the CDR3 is 19 residues. Germline V CDR1 and CDR2: WNHNN, SYGVQD (reference sequence). V lost 7 bases to trimming and J lost 0 bases; unmatched junction nucleotides: 18. CDR3 DNA: TGCGCCAGCACCACGAGATTGAGGGGGCCTCCTCGTAGCAATCAGCCCCAGCATTTT. Encoded protein: CASTTRLRGPPRSNQPQHF.

The CDR3: CASSLYVGTKLGGTEAFF. CDR3 in DNA: TGTGCCAGCAGCTTATACGTGGGAACCAAACTAGGAGGGACTGAAGCTTTCTTT. The chain employs TRBV11-3 and TRBJ1-1; no clear D. With 2 bases removed from V and 5 bases from J, the gap between germline ends came to 24 bases. The CDR3 sequence is 18 residues long. CDR1 and CDR2 (germline): SGHNT, YENEEA.

This clone was seen a few times. The rearrangement uses TRBV5-6 and TRBJ2-1; 9 bases fit TRBD2. Losses at the gene ends were 1 base for V and 0 bases for J; bases not matched to a gene: 8. The CDR3 totals 18 residues. The germline gives CDR1 SGHDT, CDR2 YYEEEE. CDR3 in amino acids: CASSLISGGPSSYNEQFF. The CDR3 bases are TGTGCCAGCAGCTTGATTAGCGGGGGTCCAAGCTCCTACAATGAGCAGTTCTTC.

J is TRBJ1-5 and V is TRBV19, with D possibly being TRBD1 (6 bases). V was clipped by 8 bases and J by 1 base, with 18 bases between them. This CDR3 has 16 residues. From germline, CDR1 is LNHDA and CDR2 SQIVND (reference sequence). The CDR3 DNA sequence: TGTGCCAGTCGTAGGAGGGGGGAGGGAAGCAATCAGCCCCAGCATTTT. This gives the protein CASRRRGEGSNQPQHF.

This chain joins TRBV9 and TRBJ1-4; possible D gene TRBD1, 6 bases. This CDR3 region has 16 residues. Germline V gene sequence: CDR1 SGDLS, CDR2 YYNGEE. V lost 0 bases and J lost 0, with 9 bases in between. CDR3 sequence: CASSVAEGATNEKLFF. The CDR3 coding sequence is TGTGCCAGCAGCGTAGCTGAGGGGGCAACTAATGAAAAACTGTTTTTT.

The chain joins TRBV10-1 to TRBJ1-1; TRBD1 might be the D (5 bases). With 8 bases removed from V and 3 bases from J, the gap between germline ends came to 16 bases. CDR1 is WNHNN, CDR2 SYGVQD, per germline (reference sequence). The CDR3 extends over 14 amino acids. This chain's CDR3 is CASRENPGDTEAFF. CDR3 DNA sequence: TGCGCCAGCCGGGAAAACCCGGGGGACACTGAAGCTTTCTTT.

V gene TRBV5-4 combines with J gene TRBJ1-1; the match to TRBD1 covers 9 bases. The CDR3 is made up of 15 amino acids. CDR1 SGHNT and CDR2 YYREEE come from the germline V gene (reference sequence). Unmatched junction bases numbered 7, after V lost 3 bases and J lost 4 bases. CDR3 DNA sequence: TGTGCCAGCAGCTGGGGACAGGGAGACGGCACTGAAGCTTTCTTT. It encodes CASSWGQGDGTEAFF.

The gene calls are TRBV6-2 or TRBV6-3 and TRBJ1-2; D remains ambiguous. The CDR3 consists of 13 residues. V was shortened by 7 bases and J by 4 bases, with 13 bases between the two germline ends. Germline V gene data show CDR1 as MNHEY and CDR2 as SVGEGT. For the CDR3, the DNA is TGTGCCAGCAACCCACGAGGTCCCTATGGCTACACCTTC. Translation: CASNPRGPYGYTF.

The J gene is TRBJ1-5, the V gene TRBV7-8; D uncertain. Germline V CDR1 and CDR2: SGHVS, FQNEAQ. CDR3 size: 15 residues. The germline V and J ends were trimmed by 5 bases and 7 bases, with 18 bases remaining between them. The CDR3 DNA reads as TGTGCCAGCAGCGCCGGGTCGCGCTCGAACCAGCCCCAGCATTTT. Amino acid sequence: CASSAGSRSNQPQHF. Supplemented by reference TRBV7-8 and TRBJ1-5, the full variable domain reads GAGVSQSPRYKVAKRGQDVALRCDPISGHVSLFWYQQALGQGPEFLTYFQNEAQLDKSGLPSDRFFAERPEGSVSTLKIQRTQQEDSAVYLCASSAGSRSNQPQHFGDGTRLSIL.

This clone was observed once. This chain connects TRBV18 to TRBJ1-1; 10 nucleotides match TRBD1. V lost 3 bases, J lost 5 bases, and 15 bases stayed unmatched. CDR1 is KGHSH and CDR2 is LQKENI in the germline V gene. CDR3 length: 18 residues. The CDR3 sequence is CASSPKNPRQGAGTEAFF. The CDR3 nucleotides are TGTGCCAGCTCACCGAAAAACCCTAGACAGGGGGCAGGGACTGAAGCTTTCTTT.

The chain employs TRBV2 and TRBJ2-7; 8 bases are shared with TRBD1. The V gene end was trimmed by 6 bases and the J gene end by 1 base; junction bases not matched to a gene: 8. CDR1 is SNHLY and CDR2 is FYNNEI in the germline V gene. The length of the CDR3 is 15 residues. CDR3 bases: TGTGCCAGCAGCCAAGGACAGGGCCGTTCCTACGAGCAGTACTTC. The encoded protein is CASSQGQGRSYEQYF.

This clone appeared a few times. This sequence joins TRBV29-1 and TRBJ2-3; D is undetermined. The germline V gene has CDR1 SQVTM and CDR2 ANQGSEA. V was clipped by 6 bases and J by 6 bases, with 13 bases between them. This CDR3 is 12 amino acids long. The DNA for the CDR3 is TGCAGCGTGGGTCAGGTCTCGGATACGCAGTATTTT. Amino acids: CSVGQVSDTQYF.

The chain recombines TRBV12-5 with TRBJ1-1; D is ambiguous. CDR3 size: 13 residues. Trimming took off 1 base at V and 4 bases at J, with 7 bases between the two ends. Germline CDR1 is LGHNT and CDR2 is FRNRAP. The CDR3 spells CASGLGRGTEAFF. The CDR3, as DNA: TGTGCTAGTGGTTTGGGCCGCGGCACTGAAGCTTTCTTT.